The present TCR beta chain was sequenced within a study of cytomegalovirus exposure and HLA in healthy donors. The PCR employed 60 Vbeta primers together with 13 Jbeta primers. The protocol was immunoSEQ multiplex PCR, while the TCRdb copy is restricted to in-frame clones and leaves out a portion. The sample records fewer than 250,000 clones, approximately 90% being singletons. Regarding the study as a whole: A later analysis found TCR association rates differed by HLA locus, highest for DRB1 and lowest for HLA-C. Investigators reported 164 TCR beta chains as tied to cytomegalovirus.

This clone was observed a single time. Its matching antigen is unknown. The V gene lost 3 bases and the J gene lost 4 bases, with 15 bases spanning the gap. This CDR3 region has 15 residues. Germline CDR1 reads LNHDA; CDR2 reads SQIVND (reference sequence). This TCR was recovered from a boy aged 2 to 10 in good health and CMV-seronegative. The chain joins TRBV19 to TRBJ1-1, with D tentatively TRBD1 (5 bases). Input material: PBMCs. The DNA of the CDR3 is TGTGCCAGTAGTATCGCCCGGGGCGGGGGCACTGAAGCTTTCTTT. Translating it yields CASSIARGGGTEAFF.